These T cell receptor beta chains were read from a single sample in a study of blood T cell repertoires in COVID-19. This table comes from immunoSEQ multiplex PCR, and its TCRdb copy is limited to in-frame clones, with some not included. The sample shows 15,000 to 20,000 clones, 88% of them seen only once. The specimen sequenced was PBMCs or T cells enriched from blood (not recorded which). These receptors originate from a woman aged 30 to 39 who had recovered from COVID-19. CDR3s include the opening cysteine and the closing phenylalanine or tryptophan. The D gene is left open where the match is weak. Clone size, where shown, is once, few, many, or a class for clones that have expanded.

>TRBV18|13|NA|TRBJ1-2|NA
CASSPGEIYGYTF
TGTGCCAGCTCACCAGGGGAGATCTATGGCTACACCTTC
>TRBV7-6|17|NA|TRBJ2-7|TRBD1
CASSSGQGVLLPYEQYF
TGTGCCAGCAGCTCCGGACAGGGGGTCTTACTACCCTACGAGCAGTACTTC
>TRBV30|16|NA|TRBJ2-2|TRBD1
CAWSKGTEPGTGELFF
TGTGCCTGGAGTAAGGGGACAGAACCCGGGACCGGGGAGCTGTTTTTT
>TRBV9|15|NA|TRBJ2-7|TRBD1
CASSPRDRGFLEQYF
TGTGCCAGCAGCCCCCGGGACAGGGGCTTTCTTGAGCAGTACTTC
>TRBV7-3|13|NA|TRBJ2-3|NA
CASSFSSSDTQYF
TGTGCCAGCAGCTTCTCTAGCTCAGATACGCAGTATTTT
>TRBV2|14|once|TRBJ2-1|TRBD2
CASGARLAIFEQFF
TGTGCCAGCGGGGCAAGACTAGCGATTTTTGAGCAGTTCTTC
>TRBV6-5|14|once|TRBJ1-2|NA
CATPETDGWGGYTF
TGTGCCACCCCAGAGACAGACGGCTGGGGCGGCTACACCTTC
>TRBV28|16|NA|TRBJ1-6|NA
CASRRTVLSKDSPLHF
TGTGCCAGCAGACGAACAGTTTTGAGTAAGGATTCACCCCTCCACTTT
>TRBV7-9|15|NA|TRBJ1-1|NA
CASSLPTDFNTEAFF
TGTGCCAGCAGTCTTCCGACAGACTTTAACACTGAAGCTTTCTTT
>TRBV9|16|NA|TRBJ2-3|NA
CASAASGGGVTDTQYF
TGTGCCAGCGCAGCAAGTGGTGGAGGGGTTACAGATACGCAGTATTTT
>TRBV5-4|14|NA|TRBJ1-2|NA
CASSSGGEAYGYTF
TGTGCCAGCAGCTCGGGGGGGGAGGCCTATGGCTACACCTTC
>TRBV27|13|NA|TRBJ2-7|NA
CASSLSIVYEQYF
TGTGCCAGCAGTTTATCTATCGTCTACGAGCAGTACTTC
>TRBV5-4|13|NA|TRBJ1-3|NA
CASSSTGGDTIYF
TGTGCCAGCAGCTCGACAGGAGGTGACACCATATATTTT
>TRBV9|15|few|TRBJ2-3|TRBD2
CASSGLAGTTDTQYF
TGTGCCAGCAGTGGACTAGCGGGGACAACAGATACGCAGTATTTT
>TRBV5-1|13|NA|TRBJ2-1|TRBD1
CASSQGQRNEQFF
TGCGCCAGCAGCCAGGGACAGAGGAATGAGCAGTTCTTC
>TRBV7-2|15|NA|TRBJ2-5|NA
CASSSQKYTGETQYF
TGTGCCAGCAGCTCCCAGAAATATACAGGGGAGACCCAGTACTTC
>TRBV24-1|14|NA|TRBJ2-5|TRBD1
CATSDRQGFATQYF
TGTGCCACCAGTGACAGACAGGGCTTTGCGACCCAGTACTTC
>TRBV6-2/TRBV6-3|15|few|TRBJ1-5|NA
CASSYSGQGNQPQHF
TGTGCCAGCAGTTACTCGGGGCAGGGGAATCAGCCCCAGCATTTT
>TRBV29-1|10|NA|TRBJ2-1|NA
CSVVPLEQFF
TGCAGCGTTGTTCCTTTGGAGCAGTTCTTC
>TRBV6-5|11|NA|TRBJ1-2|TRBD1
CASRTGYGYTF
TGTGCCAGCAGGACAGGGTATGGCTACACCTTC
>TRBV30|19|NA|TRBJ1-5|TRBD1
CAWSLGQESPLWSNQPQHF
TGTGCCTGGAGTTTGGGACAGGAGAGTCCGCTTTGGTCAAATCAGCCCCAGCATTTT
>TRBV9|17|few|TRBJ1-1|NA
CASSVDTIGAMNTEAFF
TGTGCCAGCAGCGTAGATACTATCGGAGCTATGAACACTGAAGCTTTCTTT
>TRBV15|13|NA|TRBJ1-2|NA
CATSGRDNYGYTF
TGTGCCACCAGCGGCAGGGATAACTATGGCTACACCTTC
>TRBV5-4|16|NA|TRBJ2-7|TRBD2
CASSLSGGVSSYEQYF
TGTGCCAGCAGCTTGAGCGGGGGGGTGAGCTCCTACGAGCAGTACTTC
>TRBV11-2|11|NA|TRBJ2-2|NA
CASSPTGELFF
TGTGCCAGCAGCCCTACCGGGGAGCTGTTTTTT
>TRBV4-3|13|NA|TRBJ1-2|NA
CASSLLGDNGYTF
TGCGCCAGCAGCCTTTTAGGGGATAATGGCTACACCTTC
>TRBV9|19|NA|TRBJ1-3|NA
CASSVEAEWQGFSGNTIYF
TGTGCCAGCAGCGTAGAGGCCGAATGGCAGGGCTTCTCTGGAAACACCATATATTTT
>TRBV7-2|14|NA|TRBJ2-7|TRBD1
CASSSLDRAYEQYF
TGTGCCAGCAGCTCCCTTGACAGGGCCTACGAGCAGTACTTC
>TRBV30|11|NA|TRBJ2-7|NA
CAWSTDYEQYF
TGTGCCTGGAGTACAGATTACGAGCAGTACTTC